This TCR beta chain was sequenced in a study of T-cell reconstitution after alpha-beta-depleted transplantation in children. Overall study findings and caveats: Two months or so post-transplant, alpha-beta T cells reportedly derived from several hundred expanded graft clones. By one year post-transplant, T-cell counts and diversity largely arose from T cells that were newly produced.

This clonotype occurred a few times. The antigen is unknown. Unique molecular identifiers featured in how the TCRbeta library was prepared. Via MiXCR, TCRdb re-called the PCR reads, giving one row per CDR3 protein. The profile shows over 450,000 distinct CDR3 sequences, about 10% of them singletons. Losses at the gene ends were 6 bases for V and 6 bases for J; bases not matched to a gene: 19. Germline CDR1 MRHNA, CDR2 SNTAGT. The CDR3 sequence is 19 residues long. Here the sequenced sample was PBMCs, taken before TCRalphabeta/CD19-depleted stem cell transplant. The chain recombines TRBV6-4 with TRBJ2-1; 11 bases agree with TRBD2. This TCR was sampled from a child between 2 and 9 years old with inherited bone marrow failure, due to receive a stem cell transplant. CDR3 sequence reads: CASSLDDGLAGTGTNEQFF. CDR3 nucleotide sequence: TGTGCCAGCAGCCTTGACGACGGACTAGCGGGCACGGGTACCAATGAGCAGTTCTTC.